A single sample gave rise to the 5 T cell receptor beta chains below, sequenced in a study of T-cell memory formation after mild COVID-19. TCRdb ran MiXCR on the 5' RACE reads and lists one entry per CDR3 protein. The repertoire consists of roughly 300,000 distinct CDR3 sequences, with about 13% occurring once and the leading ten covering about 20%. Input material: PBMCs or a T cell subset sorted from them (not recorded which). Receptors were obtained from a man younger than 35 who had mild COVID-19 (a few samples of this study predate the infection). Cell type and time point are not known.

The chain has TRBV3-1 and TRBJ1-1; unclear D gene. Germline lookup yields CDR1 LGHDT and CDR2 YNNKEL (reference sequence). The germline V and J ends were trimmed by 3 bases and 6 bases, with 8 bases remaining between them. This CDR3 is 12 amino acids long. The CDR3 protein is CASSHQYAEAFF. Written as DNA, the CDR3 is TGTGCCAGCAGCCATCAGTACGCTGAAGCTTTCTTT.

This clonotype was counted ten times or more. The chain uses TRBV20-1 and TRBJ1-1; D is possibly TRBD1 (6 bases). Trimming took off 6 bases at V and 1 base at J, with 9 bases between the two ends. The V gene's germline CDR1 is DFQATT and CDR2 SNEGSKA (reference sequence). The CDR3 sequence is 12 residues long. The CDR3 here is CSALGGNTEAFF. CDR3 sequence (DNA): TGCAGTGCCCTAGGGGGGAACACTGAAGCTTTCTTT.

The chain couples TRBV7-6 to TRBJ1-1; D gene ambiguous. V lost 5 bases and J lost 7, with 11 bases in between. Germline values: CDR1 SGHVS, CDR2 FNYEAQ. The CDR3 is 12 amino acids. In nucleotides, the CDR3 is TGTGCCAGCAGCCCGGACCGAGTTGAAGCTTTCTTT. It is translated as CASSPDRVEAFF.

This clonotype was recorded at least ten times. The V call is TRBV20-1, the J call TRBJ1-4; D remains unclear. The germline CDR1 and CDR2 sequences are DFQATT and SNEGSKA (reference sequence). The CDR3 is made up of 13 amino acids. V shed 6 bases and J shed 2 bases, with 10 bases lying between them. CDR3 coding DNA: TGCAGTGCCTCGATAGTGACTAATGAAAAACTGTTTTTT. Encoded protein: CSASIVTNEKLFF.

This clonotype was seen more than once but under ten times. The V gene is TRBV7-2, the J gene TRBJ1-6; 9 nucleotides align to TRBD1. After removal of 4 bases from V and 10 bases from J, the junction contained 5 bases not matched to a gene. The CDR3 runs 14 residues. Looked up from germline, CDR1 is SGHTA and CDR2 is FQGNSA. The DNA of the CDR3 is TGTGCCAGCAGCTCTTTACAGGGGGCCTCACCCCTCCACTTT. Translating it yields CASSSLQGASPLHF.